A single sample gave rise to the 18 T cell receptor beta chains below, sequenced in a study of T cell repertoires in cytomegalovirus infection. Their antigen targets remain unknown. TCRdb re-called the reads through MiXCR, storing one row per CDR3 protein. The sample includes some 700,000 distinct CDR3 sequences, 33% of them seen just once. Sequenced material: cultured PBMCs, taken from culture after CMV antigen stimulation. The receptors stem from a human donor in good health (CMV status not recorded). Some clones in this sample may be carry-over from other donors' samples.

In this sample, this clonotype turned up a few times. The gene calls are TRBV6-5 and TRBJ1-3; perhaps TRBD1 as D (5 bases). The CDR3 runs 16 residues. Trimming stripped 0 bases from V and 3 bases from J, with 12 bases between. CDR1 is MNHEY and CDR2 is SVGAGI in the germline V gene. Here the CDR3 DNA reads TGTGCCAGCAGTTACTCCTGGACAAAGAGTGGAAACACCATATATTTT. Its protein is CASSYSWTKSGNTIYF.

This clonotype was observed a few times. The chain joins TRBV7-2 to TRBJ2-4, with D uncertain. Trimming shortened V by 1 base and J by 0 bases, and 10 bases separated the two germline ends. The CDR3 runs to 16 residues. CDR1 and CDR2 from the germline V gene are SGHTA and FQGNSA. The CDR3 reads CASSLVGGVAKNIQYF. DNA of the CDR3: TGTGCCAGCAGCTTAGTGGGTGGGGTAGCCAAAAACATTCAGTACTTC. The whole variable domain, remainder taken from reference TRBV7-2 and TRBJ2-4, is GAGVSQSPSNKVTEKGKDVELRCDPISGHTALYWYRQSLGQGLEFLIYFQGNSAPDKSGLPSDRFSAERTGGSVSTLTIQRTQQEDSAVYLCASSLVGGVAKNIQYFGAGTRLSVL.

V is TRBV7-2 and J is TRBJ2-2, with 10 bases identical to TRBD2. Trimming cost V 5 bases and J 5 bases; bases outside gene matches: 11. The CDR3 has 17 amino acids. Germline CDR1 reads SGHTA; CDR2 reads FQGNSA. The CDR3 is CASSIINLAGDTGELFF. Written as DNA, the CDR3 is TGTGCCAGCAGCATCATCAACCTAGCGGGGGATACCGGGGAGCTGTTTTTT.

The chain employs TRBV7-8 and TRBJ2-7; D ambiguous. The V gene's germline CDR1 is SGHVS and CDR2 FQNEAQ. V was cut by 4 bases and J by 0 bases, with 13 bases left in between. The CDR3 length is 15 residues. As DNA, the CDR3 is TGTGCCAGCAGCTCCAGAAGGTTCAGCTCCTACGAGCAGTACTTC. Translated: CASSSRRFSSYEQYF.

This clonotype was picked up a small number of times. The CDR3 DNA reads as TGCAGTGCTAGACCGGGACTCCTCTCCTACGAGCAGTACTTC. Encoded protein: CSARPGLLSYEQYF. J is TRBJ2-7 and V is TRBV20-1; maybe TRBD2 (6 bases). The germline CDR1 and CDR2 sequences are DFQATT and SNEGSKA (reference sequence). The CDR3 length is 14 residues. The germline V and J ends were trimmed by 2 bases and 0 bases, with 11 bases remaining between them.

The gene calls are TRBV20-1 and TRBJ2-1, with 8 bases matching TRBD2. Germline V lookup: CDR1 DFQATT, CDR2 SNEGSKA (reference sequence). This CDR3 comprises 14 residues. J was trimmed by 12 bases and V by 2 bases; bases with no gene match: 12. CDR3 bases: TGCAGTGCTAGAAGCAGGGGACTAGAGATTAGGCAGTTCTTC. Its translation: CSARSRGLEIRQFF.

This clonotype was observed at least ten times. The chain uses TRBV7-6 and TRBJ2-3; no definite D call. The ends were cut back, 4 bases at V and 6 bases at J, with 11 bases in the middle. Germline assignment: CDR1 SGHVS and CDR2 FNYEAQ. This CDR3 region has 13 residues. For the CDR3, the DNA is TGTGCCAGCAGCTCCCGTGGTGCGGATACGCAGTATTTT. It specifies CASSSRGADTQYF.

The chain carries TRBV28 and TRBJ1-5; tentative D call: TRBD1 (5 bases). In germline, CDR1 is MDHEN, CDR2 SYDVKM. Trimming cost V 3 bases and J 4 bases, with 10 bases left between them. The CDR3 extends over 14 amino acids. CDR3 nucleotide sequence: TGTGCCAGCAGTTTTCGACAGCTAAATCAGCCCCAGCATTTT. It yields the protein CASSFRQLNQPQHF. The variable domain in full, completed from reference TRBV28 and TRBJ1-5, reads DVKVTQSSRYLVKRTGEKVFLECVQDMDHENMFWYRQDPGLGLRLIYFSYDVKMKEKGDIPEGYSVSREKKERFSLILESASTNQTSMYLCASSFRQLNQPQHFGDGTRLSIL.

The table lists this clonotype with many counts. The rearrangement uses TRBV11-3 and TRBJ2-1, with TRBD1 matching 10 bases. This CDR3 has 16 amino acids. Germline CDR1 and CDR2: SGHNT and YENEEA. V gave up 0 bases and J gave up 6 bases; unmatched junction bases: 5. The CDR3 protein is CASSLEGTGVVNEQFF. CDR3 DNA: TGTGCCAGCAGCTTAGAGGGGACAGGGGTGGTCAATGAGCAGTTCTTC.

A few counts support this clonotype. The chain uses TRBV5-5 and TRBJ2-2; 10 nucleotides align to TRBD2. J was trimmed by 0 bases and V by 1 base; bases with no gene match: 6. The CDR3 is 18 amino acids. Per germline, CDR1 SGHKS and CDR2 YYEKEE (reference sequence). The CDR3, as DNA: TGTGCCAGCAGCTTGTTTTTTAGCGGGAGGTCGAACACCGGGGAGCTGTTTTTT. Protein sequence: CASSLFFSGRSNTGELFF.

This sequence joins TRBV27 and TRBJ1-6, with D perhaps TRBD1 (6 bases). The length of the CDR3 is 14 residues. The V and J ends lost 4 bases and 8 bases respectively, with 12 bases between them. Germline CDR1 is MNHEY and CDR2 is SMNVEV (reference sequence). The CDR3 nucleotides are TGTGCCAGCAGTTCGGTCAGGGGCCATTCACCCCTCCACTTT. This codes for CASSSVRGHSPLHF.

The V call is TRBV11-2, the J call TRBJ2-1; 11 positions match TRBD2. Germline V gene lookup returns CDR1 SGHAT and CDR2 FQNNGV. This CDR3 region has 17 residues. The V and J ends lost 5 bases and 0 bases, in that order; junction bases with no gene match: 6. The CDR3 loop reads CASSVLSGGGSYNEQFF. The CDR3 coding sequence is TGTGCCAGCAGCGTCCTTAGCGGGGGGGGCTCCTACAATGAGCAGTTCTTC. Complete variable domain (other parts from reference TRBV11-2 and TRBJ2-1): EAGVAQSPRYKIIEKRQSVAFWCNPISGHATLYWYQQILGQGPKLLIQFQNNGVVDDSQLPKDRFSAERLKGVDSTLKIQPAKLEDSAVYLCASSVLSGGGSYNEQFFGPGTRLTVL.

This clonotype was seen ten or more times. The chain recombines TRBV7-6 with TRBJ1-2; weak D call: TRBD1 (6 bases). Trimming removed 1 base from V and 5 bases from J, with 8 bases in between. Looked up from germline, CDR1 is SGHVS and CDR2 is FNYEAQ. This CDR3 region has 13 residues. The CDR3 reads CASSLGGHYGYTF. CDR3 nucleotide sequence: TGTGCCAGCAGCTTAGGGGGACATTATGGCTACACCTTC.

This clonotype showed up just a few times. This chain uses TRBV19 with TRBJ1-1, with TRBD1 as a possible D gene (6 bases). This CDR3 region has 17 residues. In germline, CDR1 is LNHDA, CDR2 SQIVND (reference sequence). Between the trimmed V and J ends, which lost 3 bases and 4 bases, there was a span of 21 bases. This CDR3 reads CASSIGTKNIRGTEAFF. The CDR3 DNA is TGTGCCAGTAGTATCGGGACAAAGAATATACGAGGCACTGAAGCTTTCTTT.

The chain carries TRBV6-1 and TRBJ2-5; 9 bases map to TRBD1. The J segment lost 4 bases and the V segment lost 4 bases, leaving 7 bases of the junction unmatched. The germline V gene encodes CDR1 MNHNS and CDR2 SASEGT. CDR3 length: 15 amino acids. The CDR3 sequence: CASSGRTGDAETQYF. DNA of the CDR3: TGTGCCAGCAGTGGACGGACAGGGGATGCAGAGACCCAGTACTTC.

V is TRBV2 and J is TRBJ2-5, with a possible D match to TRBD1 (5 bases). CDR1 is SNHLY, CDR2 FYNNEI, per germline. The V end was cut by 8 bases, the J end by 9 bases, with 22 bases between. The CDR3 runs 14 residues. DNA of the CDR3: TGTGCCAGCGCCCCCCAGGTCCTCCAAGGGGCCCAGTACTTC. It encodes CASAPQVLQGAQYF.

The CDR3 region is CASKQTSGTDTQYF. CDR3 DNA: TGTGCCAGCAAGCAGACTAGCGGAACAGATACGCAGTATTTT. The chain is built from TRBV2 and TRBJ2-3, with TRBD2 identical over 9 bases. V shed 7 bases, J shed 3 bases, and the junction held 5 bases outside the gene matches. The germline V gene has CDR1 SNHLY and CDR2 FYNNEI. This CDR3 contains 14 residues.

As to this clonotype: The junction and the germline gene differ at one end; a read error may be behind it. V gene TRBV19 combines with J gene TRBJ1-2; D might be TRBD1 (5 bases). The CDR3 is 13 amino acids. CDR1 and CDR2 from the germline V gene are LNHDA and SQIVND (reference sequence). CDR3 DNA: TGTGTCAGTACTCAGAGGGGAGACTATGGCTACACCTTC. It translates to CVSTQRGDYGYTF.